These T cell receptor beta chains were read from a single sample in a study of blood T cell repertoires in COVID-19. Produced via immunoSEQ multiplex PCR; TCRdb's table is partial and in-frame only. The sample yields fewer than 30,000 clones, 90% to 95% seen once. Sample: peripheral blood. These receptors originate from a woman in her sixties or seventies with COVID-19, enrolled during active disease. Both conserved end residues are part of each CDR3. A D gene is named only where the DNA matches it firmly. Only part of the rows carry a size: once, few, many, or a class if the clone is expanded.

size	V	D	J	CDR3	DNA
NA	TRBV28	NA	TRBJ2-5	CASSFGGSRETQYF	TGTGCCAGCAGTTTTGGAGGGAGTCGTGAGACCCAGTACTTC
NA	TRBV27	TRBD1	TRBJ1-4	CASGSHQGAGEKLFF	TGTGCCAGCGGTAGCCATCAGGGGGCAGGGGAAAAACTGTTTTTT
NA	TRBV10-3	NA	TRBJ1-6	CAISERLSDSPLHF	TGTGCCATCAGTGAGCGACTTTCGGATTCACCCCTCCACTTT
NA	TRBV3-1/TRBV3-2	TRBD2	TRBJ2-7	CASSPSGEYEQYF	TGTGCCAGCAGCCCTAGCGGAGAGTACGAGCAGTACTTC
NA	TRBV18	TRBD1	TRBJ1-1	CASSPTGTGSMEAFF	TGTGCCAGCTCACCGACCGGGACAGGGTCTATGGAAGCTTTCTTT
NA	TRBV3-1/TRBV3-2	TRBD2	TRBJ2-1	CASSQATPGLAGDNEQFF	TGTGCCAGCAGCCAAGCGACCCCCGGACTAGCGGGAGACAATGAGCAGTTCTTC
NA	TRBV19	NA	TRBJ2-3	CASARSRDTQYF	TGTGCCAGCGCCCGGTCGAGAGATACGCAGTATTTT
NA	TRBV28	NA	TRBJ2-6	CASSPTGPGANVLTF	TGTGCCAGCAGTCCCACAGGGCCCGGGGCCAACGTCCTGACTTTC
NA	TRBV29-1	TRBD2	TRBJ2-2	CSVATGTTSTGELFF	TGCAGCGTCGCTACCGGGACTACCTCCACCGGGGAGCTGTTTTTT
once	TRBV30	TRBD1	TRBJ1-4	CAWKTGGAGEKLFF	TGTGCCTGGAAGACAGGGGGCGCGGGCGAAAAACTGTTTTTT
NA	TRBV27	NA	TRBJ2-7	CASSRGTYEQYF	TGTGCCAGCAGCAGGGGCACGTACGAGCAGTACTTC
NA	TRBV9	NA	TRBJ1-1	CASSAEGNTEAFF	TGTGCCAGCAGCGCGGAGGGTAACACTGAAGCTTTCTTT
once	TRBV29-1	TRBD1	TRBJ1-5	CSVGGQGMDQPQHF	TGCAGCGTTGGGGGACAGGGTATGGATCAGCCCCAGCATTTT
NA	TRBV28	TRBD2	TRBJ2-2	CASNPWGLAGGDRDTGELFF	TGTGCCAGCAACCCATGGGGACTAGCGGGAGGAGATAGAGACACCGGGGAGCTGTTTTTT
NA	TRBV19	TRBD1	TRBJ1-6	CASSEQGTNSPLHF	TGTGCCAGTAGTGAACAGGGGACAAATTCACCCCTCCACTTT
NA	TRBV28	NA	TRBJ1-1	CASSSPGRTTEAFF	TGTGCCAGCAGTTCCCCTGGCCGAACCACTGAAGCTTTCTTT
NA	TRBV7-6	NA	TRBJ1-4	CASSLGRETNEKLFF	TGTGCCAGCAGCTTAGGCAGGGAAACTAATGAAAAACTGTTTTTT
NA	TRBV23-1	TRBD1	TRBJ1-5	CASSRDPGTGANQPQHF	TGCGCCAGCAGTAGAGACCCCGGGACAGGGGCGAATCAGCCCCAGCATTTT
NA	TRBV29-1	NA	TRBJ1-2	CSVETYRDAGYGYTF	TGCAGCGTCGAAACCTACAGGGACGCCGGCTATGGCTACACCTTC
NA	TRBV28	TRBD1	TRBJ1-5	CASNIPGTGISNQPQHF	TGTGCCAGCAATATTCCCGGGACAGGGATAAGCAATCAGCCCCAGCATTTT
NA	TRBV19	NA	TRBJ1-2	CASSIDRDYGYTF	TGTGCCAGTAGTATAGATCGAGACTATGGCTACACCTTC
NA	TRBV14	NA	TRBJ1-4	CASRGSGNEKLFF	TGTGCCAGCAGGGGGAGCGGTAATGAAAAACTGTTTTTT
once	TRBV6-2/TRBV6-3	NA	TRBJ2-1	CASSWRLGVGQFF	TGTGCCAGCAGTTGGAGGCTTGGGGTTGGGCAGTTCTTC
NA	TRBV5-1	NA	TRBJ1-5	CASSPDEGVLHF	TGCGCCAGCAGCCCCGACGAGGGGGTATTGCATTTT
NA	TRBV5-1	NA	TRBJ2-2	CASTPVGRGTVELFF	TGCGCCAGCACACCCGTGGGTCGGGGGACCGTGGAGCTGTTTTTT
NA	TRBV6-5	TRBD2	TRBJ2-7	CASSYSGGMYEQYF	TGTGCCAGCAGTTACTCGGGGGGGATGTACGAGCAGTACTTC
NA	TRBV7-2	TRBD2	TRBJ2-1	CASSLRSRLAGGPAEQFF	TGTGCCAGCAGCTTAAGGTCTCGGTTAGCGGGAGGGCCGGCTGAGCAGTTCTTC
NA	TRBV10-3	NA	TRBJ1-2	CAISEPSRGGYGYTF	TGTGCCATCAGTGAGCCGAGTAGGGGTGGCTATGGCTACACCTTC
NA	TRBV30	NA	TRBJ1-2	CAWSVLQGYGYTF	TGTGCCTGGAGTGTTCTACAGGGCTATGGCTACACCTTC
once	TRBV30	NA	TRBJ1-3	CAWQQVSGNTIYF	TGTGCCTGGCAACAGGTCTCTGGAAACACCATATATTTT
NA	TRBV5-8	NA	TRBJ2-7	CASSLGSAYYEQYF	TGTGCCAGCAGCTTGGGTAGCGCCTACTACGAGCAGTACTTC
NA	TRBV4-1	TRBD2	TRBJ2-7	CASSQAPGLASYEQYF	TGCGCCAGCAGCCAAGCCCCGGGACTAGCGAGCTACGAGCAGTACTTC
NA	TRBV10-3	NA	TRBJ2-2	CAISGLSRTGELFF	TGTGCCATCAGCGGACTAAGTCGGACCGGGGAGCTGTTTTTT
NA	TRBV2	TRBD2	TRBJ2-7	CASVMGMGGDEQYF	TGTGCCAGCGTAATGGGGATGGGAGGGGACGAGCAGTACTTC
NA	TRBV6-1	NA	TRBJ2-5	CASSEFQGWGETQYF	TGTGCCAGCAGTGAATTCCAGGGTTGGGGCGAGACCCAGTACTTC
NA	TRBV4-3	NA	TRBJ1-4	CASSQDRITNEKLFF	TGCGCCAGCAGCCAAGACAGGATTACTAATGAAAAACTGTTTTTT
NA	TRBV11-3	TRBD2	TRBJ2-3	CASSLTGSRAGVPTDTQYF	TGTGCCAGCAGCTTAACAGGGTCCCGAGCGGGAGTCCCCACAGATACGCAGTATTTT
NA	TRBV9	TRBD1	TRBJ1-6	CASSKTGGNNSPLHF	TGTGCCAGCAGCAAGACAGGGGGTAATAATTCACCCCTCCACTTT
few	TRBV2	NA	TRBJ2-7	CASQTGKDLSYEQYF	TGTGCCAGCCAGACAGGAAAAGACCTTTCCTACGAGCAGTACTTC
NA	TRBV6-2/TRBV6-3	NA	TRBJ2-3	CASSYYVHTDTQYF	TGTGCCAGCAGTTACTATGTACACACAGATACGCAGTATTTT
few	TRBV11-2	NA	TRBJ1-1	CASSPPWTVGTEAFF	TGTGCCAGCAGCCCCCCATGGACAGTGGGGACTGAAGCTTTCTTT
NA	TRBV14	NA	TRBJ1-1	CASTSGPTEAFF	TGTGCCAGCACCAGTGGGCCCACTGAAGCTTTCTTT
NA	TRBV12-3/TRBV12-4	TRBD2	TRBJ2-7	CASSFTSGSEQYF	TGTGCCAGCAGTTTTACTAGCGGGAGCGAGCAGTACTTC
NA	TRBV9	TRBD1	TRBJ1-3	CASSPLDRASGNTIYF	TGTGCCAGCAGCCCGTTGGACAGGGCTTCTGGAAACACCATATATTTT
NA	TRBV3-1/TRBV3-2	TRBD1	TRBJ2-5	CASSHNWDRGETQYF	TGTGCCAGCAGCCATAATTGGGACAGGGGAGAGACCCAGTACTTC
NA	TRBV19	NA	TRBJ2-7	CASSLTRSSYEQYF	TGTGCCAGTAGTCTCACTCGAAGCTCCTACGAGCAGTACTTC